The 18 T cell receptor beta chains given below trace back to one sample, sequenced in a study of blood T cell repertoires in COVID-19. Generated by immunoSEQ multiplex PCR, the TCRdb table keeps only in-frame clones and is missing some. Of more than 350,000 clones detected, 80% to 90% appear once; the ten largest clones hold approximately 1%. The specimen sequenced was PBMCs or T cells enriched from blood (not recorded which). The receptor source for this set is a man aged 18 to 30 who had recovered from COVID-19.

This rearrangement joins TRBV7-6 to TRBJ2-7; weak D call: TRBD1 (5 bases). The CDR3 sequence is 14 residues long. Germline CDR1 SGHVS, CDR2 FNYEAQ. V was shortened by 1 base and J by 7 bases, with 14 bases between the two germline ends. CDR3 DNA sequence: TGTGCCAGCAGCTTAGGCGCAGGGCCTGGGGAGCAGTACTTC. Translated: CASSLGAGPGEQYF.

The CDR3: CASSLTGGGYTF. The CDR3 DNA reads as TGTGCCAGCAGTTTGACAGGGGGTGGCTACACCTTC. The rearrangement links TRBV3-1 (or the pseudogene TRBV3-2) to TRBJ1-2, with 9 bases lining up with TRBD1. Germline V lookup: CDR1 LGHDT, CDR2 YNNKEL (reference sequence). J was trimmed by 7 bases and V by 6 bases; bases with no gene match: 3. The CDR3 runs 12 residues.

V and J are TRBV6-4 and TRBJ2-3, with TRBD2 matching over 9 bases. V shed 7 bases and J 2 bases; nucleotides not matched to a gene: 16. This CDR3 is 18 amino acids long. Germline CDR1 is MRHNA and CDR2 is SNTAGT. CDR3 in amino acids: CASIARACSGGNTDTQYF. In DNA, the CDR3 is TGTGCCAGCATTGCCCGGGCCTGTAGCGGGGGTAACACAGATACGCAGTATTTT.

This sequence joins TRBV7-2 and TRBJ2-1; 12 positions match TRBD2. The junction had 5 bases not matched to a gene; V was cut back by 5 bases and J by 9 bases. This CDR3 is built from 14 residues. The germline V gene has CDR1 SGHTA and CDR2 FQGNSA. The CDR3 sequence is CASSTGLAGTEQFF. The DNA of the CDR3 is TGTGCCAGCAGCACCGGACTAGCGGGGACTGAGCAGTTCTTC.

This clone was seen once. The CDR3 DNA sequence: TGTGCCAGCATTCCCAACCAGGGTGGCGGCTACACCTTC. Translating gives CASIPNQGGGYTF. The V and J genes are TRBV2 and TRBJ1-2, with D possibly matching TRBD1 (5 bases). This CDR3 has 13 amino acids. Germline V lookup: CDR1 SNHLY, CDR2 FYNNEI. Trimming removed 7 bases from V and 8 bases from J, with 17 bases in between.

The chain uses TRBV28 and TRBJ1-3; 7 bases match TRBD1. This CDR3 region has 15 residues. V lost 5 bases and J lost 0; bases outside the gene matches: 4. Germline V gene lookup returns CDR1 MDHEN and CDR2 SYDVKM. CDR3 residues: CASSRDSLSGNTIYF. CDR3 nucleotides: TGTGCCAGCAGTAGGGACAGCCTCTCTGGAAACACCATATATTTT.

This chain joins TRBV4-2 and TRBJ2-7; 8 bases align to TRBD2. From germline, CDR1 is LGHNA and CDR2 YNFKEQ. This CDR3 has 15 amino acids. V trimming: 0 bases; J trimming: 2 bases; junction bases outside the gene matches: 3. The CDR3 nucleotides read TGTGCCAGCAGCCAAGAACTAGCGGACACCTACGAGCAGTACTTC. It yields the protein CASSQELADTYEQYF.

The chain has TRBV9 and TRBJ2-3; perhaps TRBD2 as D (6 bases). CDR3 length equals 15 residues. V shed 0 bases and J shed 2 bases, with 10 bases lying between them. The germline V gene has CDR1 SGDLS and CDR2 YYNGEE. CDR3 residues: CASSVGWEATDTQYF. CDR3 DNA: TGTGCCAGCAGCGTAGGATGGGAGGCCACAGATACGCAGTATTTT.

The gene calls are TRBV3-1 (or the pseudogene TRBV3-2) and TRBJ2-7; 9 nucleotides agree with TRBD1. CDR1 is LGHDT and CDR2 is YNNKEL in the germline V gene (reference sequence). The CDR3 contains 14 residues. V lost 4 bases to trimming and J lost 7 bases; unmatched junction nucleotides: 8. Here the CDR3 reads CASSLRDRAEEQYF. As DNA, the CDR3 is TGTGCCAGCAGCCTCCGGGACAGGGCTGAAGAGCAGTACTTC.

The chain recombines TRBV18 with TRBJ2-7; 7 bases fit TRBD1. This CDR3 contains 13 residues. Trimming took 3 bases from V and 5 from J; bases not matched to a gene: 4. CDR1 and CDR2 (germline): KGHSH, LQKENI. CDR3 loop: CASSPTQGDEQYF. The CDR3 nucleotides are TGTGCCAGCTCACCTACTCAGGGGGACGAGCAGTACTTC.

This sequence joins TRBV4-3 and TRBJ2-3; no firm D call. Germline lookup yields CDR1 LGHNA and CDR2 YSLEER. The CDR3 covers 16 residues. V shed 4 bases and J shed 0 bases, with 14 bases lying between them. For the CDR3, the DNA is TGCGCCAGCAGCCCACAGACGATCAGGAGCACAGATACGCAGTATTTT. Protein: CASSPQTIRSTDTQYF.

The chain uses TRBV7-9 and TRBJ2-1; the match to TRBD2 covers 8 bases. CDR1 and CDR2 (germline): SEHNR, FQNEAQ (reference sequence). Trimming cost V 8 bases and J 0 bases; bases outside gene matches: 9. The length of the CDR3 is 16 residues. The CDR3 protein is CASGSSGITSYNEQFF. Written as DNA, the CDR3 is TGTGCCAGCGGAAGTAGCGGGATTACCTCCTACAATGAGCAGTTCTTC. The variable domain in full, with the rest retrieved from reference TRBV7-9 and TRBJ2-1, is DTGVSQNPRHKITKRGQNVTFRCDPISEHNRLYWYRQTLGQGPEFLTYFQNEAQLEKSRLLSDRFSAERPKGSFSTLEIQRTEQGDSAMYLCASGSSGITSYNEQFFGPGTRLTVL.

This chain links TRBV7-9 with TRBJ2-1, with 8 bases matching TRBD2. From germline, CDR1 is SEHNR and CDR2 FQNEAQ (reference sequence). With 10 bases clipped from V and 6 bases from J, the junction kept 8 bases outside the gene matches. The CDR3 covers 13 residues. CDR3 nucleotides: TGTGCCACCCTAGCCGCGGGGGGCAATGAGCAGTTCTTC. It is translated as CATLAAGGNEQFF.

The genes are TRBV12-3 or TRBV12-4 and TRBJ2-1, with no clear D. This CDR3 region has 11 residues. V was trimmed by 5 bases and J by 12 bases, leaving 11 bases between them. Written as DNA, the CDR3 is TGTGCCAGCAGTACTACGTCGCGGCAGTTCTTC. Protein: CASSTTSRQFF.

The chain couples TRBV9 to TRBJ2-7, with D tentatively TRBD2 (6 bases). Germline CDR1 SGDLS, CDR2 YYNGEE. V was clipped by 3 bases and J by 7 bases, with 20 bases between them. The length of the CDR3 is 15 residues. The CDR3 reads CASSEDMGLNREQYF. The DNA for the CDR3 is TGTGCCAGCAGCGAAGACATGGGACTCAATCGGGAGCAGTACTTC.

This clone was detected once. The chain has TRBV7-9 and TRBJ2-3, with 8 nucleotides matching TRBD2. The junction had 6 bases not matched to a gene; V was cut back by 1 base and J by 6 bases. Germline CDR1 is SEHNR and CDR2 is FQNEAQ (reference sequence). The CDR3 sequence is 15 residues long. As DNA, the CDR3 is TGTGCCAGCAGCTTAGGGCGGGAGGCTTTTGATACGCAGTATTTT. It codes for CASSLGREAFDTQYF.

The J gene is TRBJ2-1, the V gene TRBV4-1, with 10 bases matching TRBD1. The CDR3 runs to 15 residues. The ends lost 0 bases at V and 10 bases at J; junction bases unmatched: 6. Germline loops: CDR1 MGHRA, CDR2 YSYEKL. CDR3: CASSQEGQGVGEQFF. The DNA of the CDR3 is TGCGCCAGCAGCCAAGAAGGACAGGGGGTAGGCGAGCAGTTCTTC.

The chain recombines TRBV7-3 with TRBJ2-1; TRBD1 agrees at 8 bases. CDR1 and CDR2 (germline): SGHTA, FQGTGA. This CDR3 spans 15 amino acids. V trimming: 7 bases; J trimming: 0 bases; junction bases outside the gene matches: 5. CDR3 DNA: TGTGCCAGCACCAAGGACAGGGCCTCCTACAATGAGCAGTTCTTC. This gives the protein CASTKDRASYNEQFF.